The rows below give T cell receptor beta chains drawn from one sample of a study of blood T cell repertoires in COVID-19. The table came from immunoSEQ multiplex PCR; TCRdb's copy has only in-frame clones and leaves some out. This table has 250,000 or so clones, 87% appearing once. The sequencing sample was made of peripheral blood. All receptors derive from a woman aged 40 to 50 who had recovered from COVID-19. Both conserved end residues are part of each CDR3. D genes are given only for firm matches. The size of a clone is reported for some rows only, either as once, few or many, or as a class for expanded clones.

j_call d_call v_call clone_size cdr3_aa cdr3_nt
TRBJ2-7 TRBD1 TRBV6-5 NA CASSTGGTYEQYF TGTGCCAGCAGTACAGGGGGGACCTACGAGCAGTACTTC
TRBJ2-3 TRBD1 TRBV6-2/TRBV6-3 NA CASSYTGQATDTQYF TGTGCCAGCAGTTACACCGGACAGGCCACAGATACGCAGTATTTT
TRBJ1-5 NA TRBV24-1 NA CATSGAGDQPQHF TGTGCCACCAGTGGGGCGGGGGATCAGCCCCAGCATTTT
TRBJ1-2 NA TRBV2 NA CASSPGLYYGYTF TGTGCCAGCAGTCCGGGACTTTACTATGGCTACACCTTC
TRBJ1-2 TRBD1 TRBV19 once CASTQRTGSGYTF TGTGCCAGTACTCAGCGGACAGGGTCGGGCTACACCTTC
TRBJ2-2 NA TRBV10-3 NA CAIRGQGRAGELFF TGTGCCATCAGGGGCCAGGGGAGGGCCGGGGAGCTGTTTTTT
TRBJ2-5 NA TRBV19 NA CASSIDHPGHSEKTQYF TGTGCCAGTAGTATAGACCACCCGGGACACAGTGAGAAGACCCAGTACTTC
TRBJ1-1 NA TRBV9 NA CASSVTPRGRNTEAFF TGTGCCAGCAGCGTAACTCCCCGGGGTAGGAACACTGAAGCTTTCTTT
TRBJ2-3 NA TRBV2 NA CASSRDFGADTQYF TGTGCCAGCTCTCGGGACTTCGGCGCAGATACGCAGTATTTT
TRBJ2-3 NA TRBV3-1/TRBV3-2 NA CASSQVLGRGDTQYF TGTGCCAGCAGCCAAGTTTTAGGTAGAGGGGATACGCAGTATTTT
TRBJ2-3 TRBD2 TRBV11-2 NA CASSLWGGIGPSTDTQYF TGTGCCAGCAGCTTATGGGGGGGAATTGGACCATCCACAGATACGCAGTATTTT
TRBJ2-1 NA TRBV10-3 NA CAIRYTRGGQNNEQFF TGTGCCATCAGGTACACCCGCGGGGGCCAAAACAATGAGCAGTTCTTC
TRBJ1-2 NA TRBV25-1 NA CASSESENYGYTF TGTGCCAGCAGTGAATCAGAAAACTATGGCTACACCTTC
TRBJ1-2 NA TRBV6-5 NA CATGQRTIYGYTF TGTGCCACAGGGCAGAGGACTATTTATGGCTACACCTTC
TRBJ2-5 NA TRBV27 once CASSLRVQETQYF TGTGCCAGCAGCCTTCGGGTTCAAGAGACCCAGTACTTC
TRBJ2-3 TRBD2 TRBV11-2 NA CASSLGTSGGAVDTQYF TGTGCCAGCAGCTTAGGGACTAGCGGGGGGGCAGTAGATACGCAGTATTTT
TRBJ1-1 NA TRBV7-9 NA CASSPYQSHTEAFF TGTGCCAGCAGCCCGTATCAGTCTCACACTGAAGCTTTCTTT
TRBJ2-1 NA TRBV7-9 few CASSLMGSYNEQFF TGTGCCAGCAGCTTAATGGGGAGCTACAATGAGCAGTTCTTC
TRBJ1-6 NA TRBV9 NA CASSVGQVPLHF TGTGCCAGCAGCGTAGGACAGGTTCCCCTCCACTTT
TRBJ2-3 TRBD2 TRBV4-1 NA CASRGMRGDETERDTDTQYF TGCGCCAGCAGGGGGATGCGGGGGGATGAGACCGAGCGAGACACAGATACGCAGTATTTT
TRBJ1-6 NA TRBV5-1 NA CASSLRSRDSPLHF TGCGCCAGCAGCTTGAGGTCCCGGGATTCACCCCTCCACTTT
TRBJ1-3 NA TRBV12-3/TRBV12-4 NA CASSSFGNTIYF TGTGCCAGCAGTTCATTTGGAAACACCATATATTTT
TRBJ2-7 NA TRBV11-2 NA CASSPGHNSYEQYF TGTGCCAGCAGTCCGGGACATAACTCCTACGAGCAGTACTTC
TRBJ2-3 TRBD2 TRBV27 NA CASSSTSADTQYF TGTGCCAGCAGTTCCACTAGCGCAGATACGCAGTATTTT
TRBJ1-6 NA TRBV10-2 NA CASRRTVYNSPLHF TGCGCCAGCAGGAGAACGGTCTATAATTCACCCCTCCACTTT
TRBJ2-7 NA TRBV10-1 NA CASSESGSEQYF TGCGCCAGCAGTGAGTCAGGGAGCGAGCAGTACTTC
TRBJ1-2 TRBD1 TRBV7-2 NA CASSQGQNYGYTF TGTGCCAGCAGCCAGGGACAGAACTATGGCTACACCTTC
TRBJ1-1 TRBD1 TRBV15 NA CATSREQGHTEAFF TGTGCCACCAGCAGAGAACAGGGGCACACTGAAGCTTTCTTT
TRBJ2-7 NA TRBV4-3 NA CASSQDLEGRSYYEQYF TGCGCCAGCAGCCAAGATCTGGAAGGCAGGTCTTACTACGAGCAGTACTTC
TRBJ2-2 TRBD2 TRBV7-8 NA CASSFRTSGTGELFF TGTGCCAGCAGCTTTAGGACTAGCGGCACCGGGGAGCTGTTTTTT
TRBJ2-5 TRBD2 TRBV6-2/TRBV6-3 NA CASSYGLAGRVGQETQYF TGTGCCAGCAGTTACGGGCTAGCGGGGAGGGTTGGACAAGAGACCCAGTACTTC
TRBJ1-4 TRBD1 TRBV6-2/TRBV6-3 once CASSQTGLGGLTNEKLFF TGTGCCAGCAGCCAGACAGGGTTGGGTGGTTTGACTAATGAAAAACTGTTTTTT
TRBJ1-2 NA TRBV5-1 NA CASSLEENFHYGYTF TGCGCCAGCAGCTTGGAAGAGAATTTTCACTATGGCTACACCTTC
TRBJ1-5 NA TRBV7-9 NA CASSTPGQPQHF TGTGCCAGCAGCACCCCGGGTCAGCCCCAGCATTTT
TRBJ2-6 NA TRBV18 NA CASSLSSGANVLTF TGTGCCAGCTCACTTAGCTCTGGGGCCAACGTCCTGACTTTC
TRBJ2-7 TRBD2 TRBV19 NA CASSSPATGGYEQYF TGTGCCAGTAGTTCACCCGCGACGGGAGGCTACGAGCAGTACTTC
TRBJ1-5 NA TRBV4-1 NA CASSQERTSLYTQHF TGCGCCAGCAGCCAAGAACGGACAAGTCTATACACCCAGCATTTT
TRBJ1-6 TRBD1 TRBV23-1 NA CASSQIWAGQVRSGSPLHF TGCGCCAGCAGTCAAATTTGGGCCGGACAGGTTCGATCCGGGTCACCCCTCCACTTT
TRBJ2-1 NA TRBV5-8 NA CASSPLLSGNEQFF TGTGCCAGCAGCCCCCTACTAAGTGGCAATGAGCAGTTCTTC
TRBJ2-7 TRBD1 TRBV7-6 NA CASSWAGTGVNEQYF TGTGCCAGCAGCTGGGCCGGGACAGGGGTCAACGAGCAGTACTTC
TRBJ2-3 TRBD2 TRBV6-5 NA CASSRRGVADTQYF TGTGCCAGCAGTCGACGGGGGGTTGCAGATACGCAGTATTTT
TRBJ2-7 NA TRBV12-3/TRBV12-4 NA CASSPDNNYEQYF TGTGCCAGCAGCCCGGACAACAACTACGAGCAGTACTTC
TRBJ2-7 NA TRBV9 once CASSRGGAAAYEQYF TGTGCCAGCAGCCGAGGGGGGGCGGCTGCCTACGAGCAGTACTTC
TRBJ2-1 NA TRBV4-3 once CASSQASGNEQFF TGCGCCAGCAGCCAAGCCTCCGGCAATGAGCAGTTCTTC
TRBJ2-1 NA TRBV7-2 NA CASSLRSGDNEQFF TGTGCCAGCAGCTTACGGTCGGGAGACAATGAGCAGTTCTTC